The source of this TCR beta chain is a study of vaccination and CD4 T cells after COVID-19 (dated by TCRdb to about 2022). About the full investigation: In the convalescent cohort there were six males and four females, among whom were two Hispanic individuals, seven Caucasians, two Asians and one multiracial person. As controls, cultures received a CEFX viral epitope pool (the positive control), an HIV-1 Nef peptide pool (the negative control), or no peptide at all. Post-vaccine blood samples were taken a median of 72 days after the second vaccine dose, with a range of 14 to 241 days. Memory CD4+ T cell crossreactivity between SARS-CoV-2 and common cold coronavirus spike proteins was assessed at the TCR clonotype level in an earlier paper using these donors. Each participant got two doses of either the Pfizer-BioNTech BNT162b2 vaccine (n=8) or the Moderna mRNA-1273 vaccine (n=2). Culture stimuli were overlapping spike peptide pools from SARS-CoV-2 and from the common cold coronaviruses HCoV-NL63, HCoV-OC43 and HCoV-229E. Post-COVID blood samples from convalescent patients were collected a median of 101 days after diagnosis, with a range of 35 to 161 days. In approximately eleven COVID-19 convalescent patients and a handful of infection-naive healthy vaccine recipients, the spike-specific CD4+ TCR repertoire before mRNA vaccination was compared with the repertoire after mRNA vaccination. Results and caveats for the whole study, not just this receptor: Among the post-vaccine SARS-CoV-2-reactive clones in convalescent patients, a median approximately 86% showed up only after vaccination, which suggests vaccine-specific priming. The number of convalescent patients in the study was relatively small, and the study did not examine early timepoints following natural infection. Nearly all vaccine-specific clones in convalescent patients (304 of 307) were mono-reactive for SARS-CoV-2 spike rather than cross-reactive with common cold coronaviruses. The median count of SARS-CoV-2-reactive clonotypes went up from about 23 after infection to approximately 40 after vaccination, although the change was not significant.

Including cysteine and phenylalanine, the CDR3 has 14 amino acids. The kept DNA is CDR3 alone, 42 bases in frame from the first base. The germline V gene encodes CDR1 MNHNS and CDR2 SASEGT. Cut back by 4 bases and 7 bases, the V and J ends lie 14 bases apart. Library construction relied on PCR. At the Johns Hopkins FTIC core, DNA from the cultured CD4+ T cells underwent TCR sequencing with the Oncomine TCR Beta short-read assay. The QIAamp micro DNA kit was used to extract genomic DNA from the cultured CD4+ T cells. Oncomine TCR Beta libraries from cultured CD4+ T cells were pooled with unique dual indexes and sequenced on an Illumina iSeq 100. The paper's data handling went like this. Non-productive sequences were removed, and CDR3s not starting with C, not ending with F or W, or shorter than 7 amino acids were discarded. Antigen-specific clonotypes were identified with the MANAFEST web application by comparing peptide-stimulated wells with reference and other culture wells. An FDR below 0.05, an odds ratio above 5, and a productive frequency above 0.1% in at least two of three replicate wells were required for clones to be considered positive. A clonotype counted as cross-reactive if it showed significant expansion both in the SARS-CoV-2 spike wells and in at least one common cold coronavirus spike condition. Similarity between CDR3 sequences was evaluated in R version 3.6.1 using Levenshtein distances (stringdist) and unrooted phylogenetic trees (ape). In TCRdb, the public reads were trimmed at Q25 with fastp and aligned with MiXCR, with productive beta chains retained. Rows merge per CDR3 protein into single entries with the most common DNA and genes. The V and J calls and clone size are TCRdb's, not the authors'. This sample is represented by 5,500 to 8,000 distinct CDR3 sequences; about 54% of them were singletons. Around 42% of the sample comes from the top ten.

Interpreted using the paper, the treatment or condition label stands for: roughly 10-day PBMC culture with coronavirus spike peptide pools or control peptides (ViraFEST assay). CD4+ T cells from unexposed donors were collected before the COVID-19 pandemic (2011-2018). To expand antigen-specific T cells with peptide pools and then pick out the expanded clonotypes through TCR sequencing, the study relied on the ViraFEST assay. About 2 million PBMCs per well were cultured in IMDM with approximately 5.2% human AB serum and 7.5 to 10 IU/ml IL-2, plus 10 ug/ml peptide pools. On days 3 and 7, half of the culture medium was replaced with fresh IL-2-containing medium. After approximately eleven days of culture, CD4+ T cells were isolated by negative selection using the EasySep CD4+ T cell isolation kit. Unexposed donor CD4+ T cells were tested for reactivity to SARS-CoV-2 S and N and four common cold coronavirus spike pools, as cell number allowed. Ficoll-Paque Plus gradient centrifugation was used to isolate PBMCs from whole blood, and the isolated PBMCs were then either used fresh or cryopreserved at -140C. Each culture condition was generally run in triplicate wells. Leukapheresis product for the unexposed donors was bought commercially.

As to this clonotype: Its antigen has not been determined. Per-base qualities were not stored, and no clone one base away is much larger.

The sequence derives from a human donor in good health. The sequenced sample consisted of CD4+ T cells from blood, cultured in vitro. The chain is assembled from TRBV6-1 and TRBJ2-1, with the identity of the D gene unclear. The CDR3 protein: CASSGRIEGNEQFF. The sequenced DNA is TGTGCCAGCAGTGGGAGAATAGAAGGTAATGAGCAGTTCTTC.